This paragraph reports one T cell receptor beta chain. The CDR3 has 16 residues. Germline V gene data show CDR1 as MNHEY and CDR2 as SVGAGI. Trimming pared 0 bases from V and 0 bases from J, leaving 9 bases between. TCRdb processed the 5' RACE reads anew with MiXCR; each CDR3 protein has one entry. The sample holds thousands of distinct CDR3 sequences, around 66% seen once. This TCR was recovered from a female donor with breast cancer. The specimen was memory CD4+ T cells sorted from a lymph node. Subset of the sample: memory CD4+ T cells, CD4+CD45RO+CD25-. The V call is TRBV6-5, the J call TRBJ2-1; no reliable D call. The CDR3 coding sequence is TGTGCCAGCAGTTACTCTGGACCCTTCTCCTACAATGAGCAGTTCTTC. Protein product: CASSYSGPFSYNEQFF.